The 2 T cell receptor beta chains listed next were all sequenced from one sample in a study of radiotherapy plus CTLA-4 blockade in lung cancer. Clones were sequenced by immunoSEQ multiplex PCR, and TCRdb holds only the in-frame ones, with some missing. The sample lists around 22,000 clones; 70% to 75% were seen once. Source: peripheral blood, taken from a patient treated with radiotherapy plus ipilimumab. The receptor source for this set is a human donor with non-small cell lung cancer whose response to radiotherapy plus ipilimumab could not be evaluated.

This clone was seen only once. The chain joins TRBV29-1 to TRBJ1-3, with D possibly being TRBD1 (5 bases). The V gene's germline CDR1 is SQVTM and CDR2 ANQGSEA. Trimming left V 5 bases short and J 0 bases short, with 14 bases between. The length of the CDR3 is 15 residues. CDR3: CSVKLGTDSGNTIYF. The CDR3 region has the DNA TGCAGCGTTAAGTTAGGGACTGACTCTGGAAACACCATATATTTT.

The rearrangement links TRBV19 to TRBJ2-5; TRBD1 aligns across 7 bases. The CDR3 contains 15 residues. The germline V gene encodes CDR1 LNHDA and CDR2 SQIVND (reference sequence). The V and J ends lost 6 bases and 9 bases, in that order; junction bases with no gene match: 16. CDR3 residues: CASSTGVEGGAAQYF. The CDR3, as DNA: TGTGCCAGTAGCACAGGGGTCGAAGGGGGTGCGGCCCAGTACTTC.